This T cell receptor (beta chain) came from a study of cytomegalovirus exposure and HLA in healthy donors. Across the study: An earlier analysis identified some 110 million unique TCR beta sequences in some 170 million T cells. A data release that came early held tens of millions of unique TCRs from HLA-typed donors.

Trimming took off 3 bases at V and 3 bases at J, with 12 bases between the two ends. This CDR3 spans 14 amino acids. CDR1 and CDR2 (germline): PRHDT, FYEKMQ (reference sequence). Use of 60 Vbeta and 13 Jbeta primers characterized the PCR. Only in-frame clones appear in the TCRdb table, and some are missing; sequencing was by immunoSEQ multiplex PCR. The data show 100,000 or so clones, with 75% seen just once and 10% held by the top ten. The V call is TRBV13, the J call TRBJ2-7, with a possible D match to TRBD2 (6 bases). The sample consisted of PBMCs. The receptor comes from a man aged 45-65 years in good health and CMV-seronegative. The CDR3 region is CASSFGTSIYEQYF. DNA for the CDR3: TGTGCCAGCAGCTTCGGGACTTCAATCTACGAGCAGTACTTC.